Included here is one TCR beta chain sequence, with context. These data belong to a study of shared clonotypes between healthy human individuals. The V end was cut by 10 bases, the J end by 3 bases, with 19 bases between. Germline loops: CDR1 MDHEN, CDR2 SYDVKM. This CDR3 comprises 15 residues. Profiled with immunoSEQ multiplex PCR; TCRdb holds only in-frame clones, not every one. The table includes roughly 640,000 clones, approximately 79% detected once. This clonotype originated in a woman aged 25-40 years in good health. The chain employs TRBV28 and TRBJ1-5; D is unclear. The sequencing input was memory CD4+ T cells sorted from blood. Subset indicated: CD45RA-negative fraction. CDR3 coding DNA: TGTGCCATCTTTCCCGGGCGAGAACACAATCAGCCCCAGCATTTT. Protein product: CAIFPGREHNQPQHF.